This TCR beta chain was recorded in a study of OX40 agonist ivuxolimab in advanced cancers. Across the study: Ivuxolimab, which is an agonistic anti-OX40 (CD134) antibody, was administered to the patients. Earlier treatment with anti-PD-1, anti-PD-L1 or anti-CTLA-4 was permitted, and less than 50% had received some. Those enrolled were 82.7% male, with a mean age of roughly 60 years and ages from roughly 23 to 80.

Germline CDR1 is SGHNT and CDR2 is YYREEE (reference sequence). The CDR3 is 15 amino acids. The V end was cut by 3 bases, the J end by 2 bases, with 9 bases between. Blood got drawn at baseline, again on cycle 4 day 1, and then on cycle 7 day 1. Generated by immunoSEQ multiplex PCR, the TCRdb table keeps only in-frame clones and is missing some. The sample shows approximately 60,000 clones, around 83% of them seen only once. The sample was CD4+ or CD8+ T cells sorted from blood, taken in a trial of the OX40 agonist ivuxolimab. The receptor was isolated from an adult with an advanced solid tumor such as melanoma, head and neck, liver or kidney cancer. The rearrangement links TRBV5-4 to TRBJ2-6, with D uncertain. The CDR3 region has the DNA TGTGCCAGCAGCTCCCCGTACGCTGGGGCCAACGTCCTGACTTTC. It codes for CASSSPYAGANVLTF.